These 26 T cell receptor beta chains came from one sample sequenced in a study of Ad26.COV2.S vaccination and SARS-CoV-2 variants. The assay was immunoSEQ multiplex PCR, and TCRdb's table has in-frame clones only and misses some. The repertoire holds about 680,000 clones, with 89% as singletons. The treatment was: around 19 received Ad26.COV2.S at low or high dose, single or two shots; a few received placebo; per-sample allocation not given. The samples date from day 63 after the first vaccine or placebo injection. The sample here was peripheral blood, taken in a trial of Ad26.COV2.S vaccine versus placebo. The receptors were gathered from a person between 18 and 59 years old who received the Ad26.COV2.S COVID-19 vaccine or a placebo.

The chain has TRBV2 and TRBJ2-3; 10 bases are shared with TRBD2. This CDR3 is built from 18 residues. With V trimmed by 4 bases and J by 4 bases, 14 bases remained unmatched. Per the germline V gene, CDR1 is SNHLY and CDR2 is FYNNEI. CDR3 in amino acids: CASSAWTSGPSHPDTQYF. For the CDR3, the DNA is TGTGCCAGCAGTGCTTGGACTAGCGGTCCTTCCCATCCAGATACGCAGTATTTT.

In this sample, this clone turned up a few times. This chain joins TRBV27 and TRBJ1-5; maybe TRBD1 (5 bases). The germline gives CDR1 MNHEY, CDR2 SMNVEV (reference sequence). The germline V and J ends were trimmed by 2 bases and 7 bases, with 12 bases remaining between them. The CDR3 runs 14 residues. CDR3: CASSLRGLEQPQHF. The CDR3, as DNA: TGTGCCAGCAGTTTACGGGGGTTGGAGCAGCCCCAGCATTTT.

V gene TRBV30 combines with J gene TRBJ1-4; TRBD1 might be the D (5 bases). Germline-derived CDR1 and CDR2 are GTSNPN and SVGIG (reference sequence). This CDR3 region has 13 residues. V was cut by 2 bases and J by 5 bases, with 9 bases left in between. DNA of the CDR3: TGTGCCTGGAGTCAGGGCCAGAATGAAAAACTGTTTTTT. This encodes CAWSQGQNEKLFF.

This chain uses TRBV5-1 with TRBJ1-6; D gene uncertain. Germline V gene lookup returns CDR1 SGHRS and CDR2 YFSETQ. The CDR3 contains 13 residues. Trimming took off 0 bases at V and 6 bases at J, with 4 bases between the two ends. CDR3 DNA sequence: TGCGCCAGCAGCTTGGTCGGTAATTCACCCCTCCACTTT. Protein sequence: CASSLVGNSPLHF.

The chain carries TRBV30 and TRBJ1-3; D not resolved. CDR1 is GTSNPN and CDR2 is SVGIG in the germline V gene (reference sequence). V was pared by 0 bases and J by 0 bases, with 6 bases between. This CDR3 has 14 residues. DNA for the CDR3: TGTGCCTGGAGTGTGGCAGGCTCTGGAAACACCATATATTTT. Protein: CAWSVAGSGNTIYF.

CDR3 DNA: TGTGCCAGTAGTTCCTCGGGACAGTACACTGAAGCTTTCTTT. This encodes CASSSSGQYTEAFF. The V call is TRBV19, the J call TRBJ1-1, with 7 positions matching TRBD1. V dropped 5 bases and J dropped 3; count of bases not matched to a gene: 6. The CDR3 contains 14 residues. Germline CDR1 is LNHDA and CDR2 is SQIVND (reference sequence).

The rearrangement uses TRBV18 and TRBJ2-4, with a possible D match to TRBD1 (6 bases). Germline-derived CDR1 and CDR2 are KGHSH and LQKENI. CDR3 length: 15 amino acids. The V end was cut by 2 bases, the J end by 1 base, with 9 bases between. CDR3 coding DNA: TGTGCCAGCTCACCAGTAAGGGGGGCCAAAAACATTCAGTACTTC. Translated: CASSPVRGAKNIQYF.

This clone has a single count. This chain joins TRBV6-6 and TRBJ1-1, with D possibly TRBD1 on 6 matching bases. The germline CDR1 and CDR2 sequences are MNHNY and SVGAGI (reference sequence). The CDR3 covers 15 residues. V lost 0 bases and J lost 2, with 10 bases in between. The CDR3 nucleotides read TGTGCCAGCAGTTACTCAGGGGGGGTTAACACTGAAGCTTTCTTT. Encoded protein: CASSYSGGVNTEAFF.

The V call is TRBV6-5, the J call TRBJ2-7; D remains ambiguous. Germline V gene data show CDR1 as MNHEY and CDR2 as SVGAGI. With 7 bases removed from V and 0 bases from J, the gap between germline ends came to 16 bases. The CDR3 totals 15 residues. CDR3 nucleotides: TGTGCCAGCACCTTCGGGCTTTCGAGCTCCTACGAGCAGTACTTC. Translated: CASTFGLSSSYEQYF.

This chain joins TRBV2 and TRBJ1-1; 9 bases agree with TRBD1. After removal of 6 bases from V and 3 bases from J, the junction contained 2 bases not matched to a gene. The CDR3 extends over 13 amino acids. The germline V gene has CDR1 SNHLY and CDR2 FYNNEI. This chain's CDR3 is CASSRTGDTEAFF. CDR3 bases: TGTGCCAGCAGCAGGACAGGGGACACTGAAGCTTTCTTT.

This clone has a single count. V usage is TRBV5-1 and J usage is TRBJ1-2; D is perhaps TRBD1 (5 bases). Between the trimmed V and J ends, which lost 0 bases and 8 bases, there was a span of 11 bases. This CDR3 has 13 amino acids. In germline, CDR1 is SGHRS, CDR2 YFSETQ. CDR3 residues: CASSLGGAGGYTF. DNA of the CDR3: TGCGCCAGCAGCTTGGGAGGGGCTGGGGGCTACACCTTC.

This chain uses TRBV3-1 (or the pseudogene TRBV3-2) with TRBJ2-1; 9 nucleotides align to TRBD2. Germline V gene data show CDR1 as LGHDT and CDR2 as YNNKEL (reference sequence). The CDR3 is made up of 16 amino acids. Trimming took 4 bases from V and 0 from J; bases not matched to a gene: 4. CDR3 region: CASSRVTSGSYNEQFF. The CDR3 coding sequence is TGTGCCAGCAGCCGCGTGACTAGCGGCTCCTACAATGAGCAGTTCTTC.

The rearrangement uses TRBV30 and TRBJ2-1, with D perhaps assigned TRBD1 or TRBD2 (5 bases each). Germline CDR1 GTSNPN, CDR2 SVGIG (reference sequence). The CDR3 extends over 16 amino acids. The ends were cut back, 2 bases at V and 0 bases at J, with 14 bases in the middle. The CDR3 DNA follows: TGTGCCTGGAGTAGACAGACTGGGAGCTCCTACAATGAGCAGTTCTTC. It encodes CAWSRQTGSSYNEQFF.

The chain employs TRBV14 and TRBJ2-5, with 7 bases identical to TRBD1. Trimming took 7 bases from V and 7 from J; bases not matched to a gene: 12. The CDR3 consists of 14 residues. CDR1 is SGHDN, CDR2 FVKESK, per germline. The CDR3 DNA reads as TGTGCCAGCACCCCCTCCGGGACAGAAGGGACCCAGTACTTC. It yields the protein CASTPSGTEGTQYF.

Points on this clone: The identical CDR3 is also encoded by other nucleotide sequences in the sample. The chain links TRBV5-1 to TRBJ2-7; D is ambiguous. Per the germline V gene, CDR1 is SGHRS and CDR2 is YFSETQ. V gave up 0 bases and J gave up 4 bases, with 5 bases separating them. The CDR3 loop spans 12 amino acids. Written as DNA, the CDR3 is TGCGCCAGCAGCTTGGACATATACGAGCAGTACTTC. Protein: CASSLDIYEQYF.

The V and J genes are TRBV10-3 and TRBJ2-7; TRBD1 matches 7 bases. The CDR3 length is 16 residues. V shed 0 bases and J 1 base; nucleotides not matched to a gene: 6. Looked up from germline, CDR1 is ENHRY and CDR2 is SYGVKD. CDR3 amino acids: CAISESGTVGSYEQYF. In DNA form, the CDR3 reads TGTGCCATCAGTGAGTCAGGGACAGTGGGATCCTACGAGCAGTACTTC.

The genes are TRBV18 and TRBJ2-7; a possible D gene is TRBD2 (6 bases). Germline V gene sequence: CDR1 KGHSH, CDR2 LQKENI. This CDR3 region has 16 residues. Trimming stripped 3 bases from V and 1 base from J, with 16 bases between. CDR3 amino acids: CASSPAGGAGSYEQYF. DNA of the CDR3: TGTGCCAGCTCACCTGCCGGGGGAGCCGGGTCCTACGAGCAGTACTTC.

The sample holds one count of this clone. This chain links TRBV14 with TRBJ2-3; TRBD2 matches at 7 bases. CDR1 and CDR2 from the germline V gene are SGHDN and FVKESK. The CDR3 is 11 residues long. V dropped 4 bases and J dropped 8; count of bases not matched to a gene: 0. This CDR3 is CASSPGGTQYF. In DNA form, the CDR3 reads TGTGCCAGCAGCCCGGGGGGTACGCAGTATTTT.

The chain has TRBV10-3 and TRBJ1-5; possibly TRBD1 for D (6 bases). The CDR3 contains 14 residues. Germline V gene sequence: CDR1 ENHRY, CDR2 SYGVKD. Trimming shortened V by 6 bases and J by 2 bases, and 11 bases separated the two germline ends. CDR3 residues: CAIRQGLGNQPQHF. The CDR3 bases are TGTGCCATCAGGCAGGGGTTGGGCAATCAGCCCCAGCATTTT.

The rearrangement joins TRBV7-9 to TRBJ1-4; D is undetermined. Germline assignment: CDR1 SEHNR and CDR2 FQNEAQ (reference sequence). V dropped 2 bases and J dropped 9 bases, with 4 bases sitting between them. The CDR3 contains 11 residues. CDR3: CASSLSQKLFF. CDR3 DNA sequence: TGTGCCAGCAGCTTAAGCCAAAAACTGTTTTTT. Looking up the rest from reference TRBV7-9 and TRBJ1-4 gives the full variable domain: DTGVSQNPRHKITKRGQNVTFRCDPISEHNRLYWYRQTLGQGPEFLTYFQNEAQLEKSRLLSDRFSAERPKGSFSTLEIQRTEQGDSAMYLCASSLSQKLFFGSGTQLSVL.

The chain uses TRBV19 and TRBJ2-7; 9 bases match TRBD1. Germline CDR1 LNHDA, CDR2 SQIVND (reference sequence). Unmatched junction bases numbered 8, after V lost 5 bases and J lost 3 bases. There are 15 residues in the CDR3. CDR3 bases: TGTGCCAGTAGTGCAGCCCGACAGGGGGTCTACGAGCAGTACTTC. Translated: CASSAARQGVYEQYF.

This chain links TRBV18 with TRBJ1-1; D is undetermined. Trimming cost V 4 bases and J 0 bases, with 9 bases left between them. The CDR3 has 14 residues. CDR1 is KGHSH and CDR2 is LQKENI in the germline V gene. The CDR3 loop is CASSLAGMNTEAFF. The CDR3 region has the DNA TGTGCCAGCTCACTAGCCGGGATGAACACTGAAGCTTTCTTT.

The rearrangement joins TRBV19 to TRBJ2-2, with D perhaps TRBD2 (7 bases). The germline CDR1 and CDR2 sequences are LNHDA and SQIVND (reference sequence). This CDR3 has 13 amino acids. Trimming took off 11 bases at V and 1 base at J, with 11 bases between the two ends. The CDR3 region is CAGRDKNTGELFF. CDR3 DNA: TGTGCCGGGAGGGACAAGAACACCGGGGAGCTGTTTTTT.

For the CDR3, the DNA is TGTGCCAGCAGTTACTCCCCGGGGCTAGCCAAAAACATTCAGTACTTC. It is translated as CASSYSPGLAKNIQYF. The rearrangement joins TRBV6-5 to TRBJ2-4; TRBD1 or TRBD2 may be the D gene (5 bases each). The germline V gene encodes CDR1 MNHEY and CDR2 SVGAGI. V lost 0 bases and J lost 0, with 9 bases in between. This CDR3 is 16 amino acids long.

This clone came up once. Germline and junction disagree at one end, which may indicate a read error. The chain combines TRBV3-1 (or the pseudogene TRBV3-2) with TRBJ1-2; D not resolved. From germline, CDR1 is LGHDT and CDR2 YNNKEL (reference sequence). The CDR3 consists of 13 residues. CDR3 sequence reads: CASSKEPRRGYTF. The CDR3 DNA follows: TGTGCCAGCAGCAAAGAGCCCCGGCGTGGCTACACCTTC.

The chain joins TRBV19 to TRBJ1-2, with D unresolved. The germline V and J ends were trimmed by 4 bases and 5 bases, with 5 bases remaining between them. This CDR3 comprises 11 residues. Germline assignment: CDR1 LNHDA and CDR2 SQIVND (reference sequence). CDR3 DNA: TGTGCCAGTAGTAGACGGTATGGCTACACCTTC. It translates to CASSRRYGYTF. The whole variable domain, remainder taken from reference TRBV19 and TRBJ1-2, is DGGITQSPKYLFRKEGQNVTLSCEQNLNHDAMYWYRQDPGQGLRLIYYSQIVNDFQKGDIAEGYSVSREKKESFPLTVTSAQKNPTAFYLCASSRRYGYTFGSGTRLTVV.